This TCR beta chain derives from a study of beta chain features in type 1 diabetes. The isolated RNA, all of it, was reverse transcribed, so expressed TCRB transcripts were what got sequenced. The assay was immunoSEQ multiplex PCR, and TCRdb's table has in-frame clones only and misses some. The sample shows 970,000 or so clones, 15% to 20% of them seen only once. The CDR3 extends over 15 amino acids. With V trimmed by 6 bases and J by 4 bases, 8 bases remained unmatched. Per germline, CDR1 SGHTA and CDR2 FQGNSA. Sample: naive CD4+ T cells from blood. The chain combines TRBV7-2 with TRBJ2-7, with 11 bases fitting TRBD2. This receptor was obtained from a woman aged 18-30 years in good health. The CDR3 protein is CASRHPGLADYEQYF. The CDR3 DNA follows: TGTGCCAGCAGACATCCGGGACTAGCGGATTACGAGCAGTACTTC.